This TCR beta chain was obtained from a study of blood T cells in healthy people across ages. About this clonotype: The antigen is undetermined.

Points from the study as a whole: Per million T cells, TCR beta diversity dropped roughly linearly as age increased.

V lost 3 bases, J lost 3 bases, and 19 bases lay in between. Germline V CDR1 and CDR2: SGHRS, YFSETQ. CDR3 size: 17 residues. Ranging in age from about 6 to 100, the donors were healthy Caucasian individuals from Russia. It was with a sample-barcoded 5' primer and a J-beta primer mix that a second PCR of about 7 to 12 cycles was run. Each CDR3 protein is one row after TCRdb ran MiXCR on the 5' RACE reads. Here the sample spans approximately 1,700,000 distinct CDR3 sequences, approximately 40% being singletons. This receptor was obtained from a human donor in good health. The chain uses TRBV5-1 and TRBJ2-1, with D unclear. The material sequenced was blood. CDR3 nucleotide sequence: TGCGCCAGCAGCTGGAACAATATTGGGGAACTCTACAATGAGCAGTTCTTC. Amino acid sequence: CASSWNNIGELYNEQFF.